These 20 T cell receptor beta chains were all obtained from the same sample, sequenced in a study of T cell responses to AZD1222 COVID-19 vaccine. Profiled with immunoSEQ multiplex PCR; TCRdb holds only in-frame clones, not every one. The data show about 130,000 clones, about 90% seen once. Sequenced material: peripheral blood, taken on day 0 of AZD1222 vaccination. The receptors originated from an adult in good health.

The chain joins TRBV7-2 to TRBJ2-5; TRBD1 matches at 7 bases. The CDR3 has 16 residues. The junction had 11 bases not matched to a gene; V was cut back by 1 base and J by 6 bases. Germline CDR1 is SGHTA and CDR2 is FQGNSA. The CDR3 DNA reads TGTGCCAGCAGCTTAGTTGGACAGGCCAGGTCCCAGACCCAGTACTTC. Its protein is CASSLVGQARSQTQYF.

The V gene is TRBV28, the J gene TRBJ2-2; 8 positions match TRBD1. The CDR3 runs to 16 residues. The V and J ends lost 0 bases and 4 bases, in that order; junction bases with no gene match: 4. CDR1 is MDHEN and CDR2 is SYDVKM in the germline V gene. The CDR3 sequence is CASSLWAGGRTGELFF. The CDR3 nucleotides are TGTGCCAGCAGTTTATGGGCAGGGGGCCGCACCGGGGAGCTGTTTTTT.

The gene calls are TRBV19 and TRBJ1-5; no reliable D call. CDR3 length equals 13 residues. Trimming left V 8 bases short and J 6 bases short, with 14 bases between. The germline V gene has CDR1 LNHDA and CDR2 SQIVND (reference sequence). CDR3 residues: CASRKGYGQPQHF. CDR3 DNA: TGTGCCAGTCGAAAGGGATATGGTCAGCCCCAGCATTTT.

The chain joins TRBV12-3 or TRBV12-4 to TRBJ2-7; D is possibly TRBD2 (5 bases). The V end lost 8 bases, the J end lost 4 bases, and 15 bases lay between the germline ends. The CDR3 spans 13 residues. CDR3 coding DNA: TGTGCCAGCTCCGTCCGAGCGGTTTACGAGCAGTACTTC. Amino acid sequence: CASSVRAVYEQYF.

This chain uses TRBV4-1 with TRBJ1-4; D is unresolved. The germline V gene has CDR1 MGHRA and CDR2 YSYEKL. The length of the CDR3 is 14 residues. Between the trimmed V and J ends, which lost 0 bases and 8 bases, there was a span of 10 bases. DNA of the CDR3: TGCGCCAGCAGCCAAGAGTTGGCGAGGGAAAAACTGTTTTTT. It specifies CASSQELAREKLFF.

A few counts support this clone. The rearrangement links TRBV11-1 to TRBJ1-2; D call uncertain. V gave up 3 bases and J gave up 7 bases, with 15 bases separating them. The CDR3 totals 14 residues. Germline CDR1 SGHAT, CDR2 FQDESV (reference sequence). The CDR3 bases are TGTGCCAGCAGCTTTCGTCTTTCACCCGGTGGCTACACCTTC. This codes for CASSFRLSPGGYTF.

The chain combines TRBV18 with TRBJ2-2, with unresolved D. The CDR3 spans 13 residues. With 2 bases removed from V and 7 bases from J, the gap between germline ends came to 8 bases. Germline V gene data show CDR1 as KGHSH and CDR2 as LQKENI. For the CDR3, the DNA is TGTGCCAGCTCACCATTAGAGCGCGGGGAGCTGTTTTTT. Protein sequence: CASSPLERGELFF.

The CDR3 reads CASSATTDTQYF. CDR3 DNA: TGTGCCAGTAGTGCCACCACAGATACGCAGTATTTT. The genes are TRBV19 and TRBJ2-3, with D hard to call. The CDR3 sequence is 12 residues long. The ends were cut back, 5 bases at V and 2 bases at J, with 5 bases in the middle. Germline values: CDR1 LNHDA, CDR2 SQIVND (reference sequence). Variable domain in full (rest from reference TRBV19 and TRBJ2-3): DGGITQSPKYLFRKEGQNVTLSCEQNLNHDAMYWYRQDPGQGLRLIYYSQIVNDFQKGDIAEGYSVSREKKESFPLTVTSAQKNPTAFYLCASSATTDTQYFGPGTRLTVL.

The chain couples TRBV30 to TRBJ1-2; D is perhaps TRBD1 (6 bases). V was cut by 1 base and J by 7 bases, with 7 bases left in between. Germline CDR1 reads GTSNPN; CDR2 reads SVGIG (reference sequence). There are 11 residues in the CDR3. The CDR3 DNA reads TGTGCCTGGAGTGCGACAGGTGGCTACACCTTC. Its translation: CAWSATGGYTF.

The chain combines TRBV28 with TRBJ2-3; 9 positions match TRBD2. In germline, CDR1 is MDHEN, CDR2 SYDVKM. V was pared by 7 bases and J by 0 bases, with 5 bases of the junction left unmatched. The CDR3 has 15 amino acids. The CDR3 spells CASIQAGGSTDTQYF. As DNA, the CDR3 is TGTGCCAGCATCCAGGCGGGGGGGAGCACAGATACGCAGTATTTT.

There are a few counts of this clone. CDR3 in amino acids: CASSFGHGGFTDTQYF. CDR3 DNA sequence: TGCGCCAGCAGCTTCGGCCACGGGGGGTTCACAGATACGCAGTATTTT. The rearrangement links TRBV5-1 to TRBJ2-3, with TRBD2 matching over 7 bases. The ends lost 2 bases at V and 2 bases at J; junction bases unmatched: 8. Looked up from germline, CDR1 is SGHRS and CDR2 is YFSETQ. The CDR3 covers 16 residues. The variable domain in full, completed from reference TRBV5-1 and TRBJ2-3, reads KAGVTQTPRYLIKTRGQQVTLSCSPISGHRSVSWYQQTPGQGLQFLFEYFSETQRNKGNFPGRFSGRQFSNSRSEMNVSTLELGDSALYLCASSFGHGGFTDTQYFGPGTRLTVL.

The chain has TRBV5-5 and TRBJ2-6; perhaps TRBD2 as D (6 bases). The ends were cut back, 6 bases at V and 0 bases at J, with 19 bases in the middle. Germline V gene lookup returns CDR1 SGHKS and CDR2 YYEKEE (reference sequence). The CDR3 totals 18 residues. The CDR3 sequence: CASTGRRELNSGANVLTF. CDR3 nucleotides: TGTGCCAGCACCGGAAGGAGGGAACTCAACTCTGGGGCCAACGTCCTGACTTTC.

The genes are TRBV7-8 and TRBJ1-5; possible D gene TRBD1, 6 bases. V lost 5 bases and J lost 4, with 15 bases in between. CDR1 is SGHVS, CDR2 FQNEAQ, per germline. CDR3 length equals 15 residues. The CDR3 loop is CASSPHRVRNQPQHF. The CDR3 DNA follows: TGTGCCAGCAGCCCTCACAGGGTACGGAATCAGCCCCAGCATTTT.

This chain links TRBV9 with TRBJ2-3; D ambiguous. The CDR3 runs to 15 residues. The germline CDR1 and CDR2 sequences are SGDLS and YYNGEE. The V end was cut by 3 bases, the J end by 0 bases, with 11 bases between. DNA for the CDR3: TGTGCCAGCAGCGAAACGGCCCTTAGCACAGATACGCAGTATTTT. This gives the protein CASSETALSTDTQYF. The variable domain in full, completed from reference TRBV9 and TRBJ2-3, reads DSGVTQTPKHLITATGQRVTLRCSPRSGDLSVYWYQQSLDQGLQFLIQYYNGEERAKGNILERFSAQQFPDLHSELNLSSLELGDSALYFCASSETALSTDTQYFGPGTRLTVL.

This clone has more than one count but fewer than ten. The chain carries TRBV30 and TRBJ1-2, with D unclear. Trimming removed 5 bases at V and 7 bases at J, with 26 bases between. The CDR3 contains 16 residues. Per germline, CDR1 GTSNPN and CDR2 SVGIG (reference sequence). The CDR3 sequence: CAWGRGGNLRKGGYTF. The CDR3 coding sequence is TGTGCCTGGGGGCGAGGTGGCAACCTTAGGAAGGGTGGCTACACCTTC.

This clone was observed once. The CDR3 nucleotides read TGCGCCAGCAGCCAGCGACAGATGAACACCGGGGAGCTGTTTTTT. This gives the protein CASSQRQMNTGELFF. This chain connects TRBV5-1 to TRBJ2-2; D is possibly TRBD1 (5 bases). From germline, CDR1 is SGHRS and CDR2 YFSETQ. Trimming took 4 bases from V and 1 from J, leaving 11 bases between them. There are 15 residues in the CDR3.

The V gene is TRBV7-9, the J gene TRBJ1-6; 7 nucleotides match TRBD1. Germline CDR1 is SEHNR and CDR2 is FQNEAQ (reference sequence). The CDR3 is made up of 15 amino acids. With V trimmed by 5 bases and J by 7 bases, 8 bases remained unmatched. CDR3 amino acids: CASSQTGTENSPLHF. CDR3 sequence (DNA): TGTGCCAGCAGCCAGACCGGGACAGAGAATTCACCCCTCCACTTT.

The J gene is TRBJ1-2, the V gene TRBV7-2, with 7 bases matching TRBD1. With 1 base clipped from V and 1 base from J, the junction kept 12 bases outside the gene matches. CDR1 is SGHTA and CDR2 is FQGNSA in the germline V gene. The CDR3 extends over 18 amino acids. The CDR3 is CASSLVGPQGGVNYGYTF. Here the CDR3 DNA reads TGTGCCAGCAGCTTAGTGGGCCCCCAGGGGGGAGTTAACTATGGCTACACCTTC.

CDR3 amino acids: CASSNRDRVNEQYF. CDR3 nucleotide sequence: TGTGCCAGCTCGAACCGGGACAGGGTGAACGAGCAGTACTTC. This rearrangement joins TRBV4-2 to TRBJ2-7; 9 bases agree with TRBD1. CDR3 length: 14 residues. After removal of 8 bases from V and 5 bases from J, the junction contained 10 bases not matched to a gene. Per germline, CDR1 LGHNA and CDR2 YNFKEQ.

The V call is TRBV3-1 (or the pseudogene TRBV3-2), the J call TRBJ1-5; D not resolved. V lost 1 base to trimming and J lost 5 bases, with 9 bases between them. Germline lookup yields CDR1 LGHDT and CDR2 YNNKEL (reference sequence). The CDR3 is made up of 14 amino acids. CDR3 protein: CASSQVPGYQPQHF. CDR3 DNA: TGTGCCAGCAGCCAAGTCCCAGGATATCAGCCCCAGCATTTT.